One and the same sample provided the 7 T cell receptor beta chains below, sequenced in a study of CD8 T cells in Susac syndrome. The RNA input was about 0.5 to 1 ug, and it was reverse transcribed with random hexamers. Each CDR3 protein is one row after TCRdb ran MiXCR on the immunoSEQ multiplex PCR reads. The data hold about 100,000 distinct CDR3 sequences, with approximately 95% observed a single time. The sample was CD8+ T cells from PBMCs. Receptors originate from a human donor with Susac syndrome.

The genes are TRBV2 and TRBJ2-4; D gene uncertain. Germline V CDR1 and CDR2: SNHLY, FYNNEI. Trimming shortened V by 8 bases and J by 2 bases, and 13 bases separated the two germline ends. This CDR3 region has 14 residues. This CDR3 reads CASHYTVTKNIQYF. The CDR3 DNA reads as TGTGCCAGCCACTATACGGTTACCAAAAACATTCAGTACTTC.

The chain is built from TRBV5-6 and TRBJ2-3, with a possible D match to TRBD2 (6 bases). The CDR3 is 14 residues long. V shed 4 bases and J shed 5 bases, with 14 bases lying between them. The germline gives CDR1 SGHDT, CDR2 YYEEEE. CDR3 coding DNA: TGTGCCAGCAGCGGGGGGTCTACAGGAGATACGCAGTATTTT. Translation gives CASSGGSTGDTQYF. Together with reference TRBV5-6 and TRBJ2-3, the CDR3 gives the full variable domain: DAGVTQSPTHLIKTRGQQVTLRCSPKSGHDTVSWYQQALGQGPQFIFQYYEEEERQRGNFPDRFSGHQFPNYSSELNVNALLLGDSALYLCASSGGSTGDTQYFGPGTRLTVL.

J is TRBJ2-1 and V is TRBV19; no clear D gene. Germline lookup yields CDR1 LNHDA and CDR2 SQIVND (reference sequence). The V gene lost 1 base and the J gene lost 8 bases, with 12 bases spanning the gap. The CDR3 sequence is 14 residues long. Written as DNA, the CDR3 is TGTGCCAGTAGTATAGGCTATTCCAAGGATGAGCAGTTCTTC. Protein sequence: CASSIGYSKDEQFF.

This chain joins TRBV3-1 and TRBJ1-1, with 8 bases fitting TRBD1. From germline, CDR1 is LGHDT and CDR2 YNNKEL (reference sequence). With 4 bases clipped from V and 6 bases from J, the junction kept 10 bases outside the gene matches. The CDR3 totals 15 residues. This CDR3 reads CASSPRQGILAEAFF. In DNA, the CDR3 is TGTGCCAGCAGCCCTCGACAGGGGATTTTGGCTGAAGCTTTCTTT.

The gene calls are TRBV12-5 and TRBJ1-4; D unclear. Germline CDR1 is LGHNT and CDR2 is FRNRAP. The CDR3 covers 15 residues. V lost 0 bases to trimming and J lost 5 bases, with 10 bases between them. CDR3 nucleotides: TGTGCTAGTGGTTTGGTAGCTGCGCCGAATGAAAAACTGTTTTTT. Translating gives CASGLVAAPNEKLFF.

V and J are TRBV15 and TRBJ1-1; 9 bases fit TRBD1. The CDR3 is 15 amino acids. Germline values: CDR1 LNHNV, CDR2 YYDKDF (reference sequence). Unmatched junction bases numbered 4, after V lost 5 bases and J lost 0 bases. CDR3 DNA: TGTGCCACCAGCCACAGGGGGCTAATGAACACTGAAGCTTTCTTT. This gives the protein CATSHRGLMNTEAFF.

The rearrangement uses TRBV5-4 and TRBJ2-7, with 9 bases identical to TRBD1. The junction had 4 bases not matched to a gene; V was cut back by 4 bases and J by 2 bases. Germline V CDR1 and CDR2: SGHNT, YYREEE (reference sequence). The CDR3 sequence is 14 residues long. The CDR3 here is CASSAGQGTYEQYF. CDR3 bases: TGTGCCAGCAGCGCAGGACAGGGGACCTACGAGCAGTACTTC. The whole variable domain, remainder taken from reference TRBV5-4 and TRBJ2-7, is ETGVTQSPTHLIKTRGQQVTLRCSSQSGHNTVSWYQQALGQGPQFIFQYYREEENGRGNFPPRFSGLQFPNYSSELNVNALELDDSALYLCASSAGQGTYEQYFGPGTRLTVT.